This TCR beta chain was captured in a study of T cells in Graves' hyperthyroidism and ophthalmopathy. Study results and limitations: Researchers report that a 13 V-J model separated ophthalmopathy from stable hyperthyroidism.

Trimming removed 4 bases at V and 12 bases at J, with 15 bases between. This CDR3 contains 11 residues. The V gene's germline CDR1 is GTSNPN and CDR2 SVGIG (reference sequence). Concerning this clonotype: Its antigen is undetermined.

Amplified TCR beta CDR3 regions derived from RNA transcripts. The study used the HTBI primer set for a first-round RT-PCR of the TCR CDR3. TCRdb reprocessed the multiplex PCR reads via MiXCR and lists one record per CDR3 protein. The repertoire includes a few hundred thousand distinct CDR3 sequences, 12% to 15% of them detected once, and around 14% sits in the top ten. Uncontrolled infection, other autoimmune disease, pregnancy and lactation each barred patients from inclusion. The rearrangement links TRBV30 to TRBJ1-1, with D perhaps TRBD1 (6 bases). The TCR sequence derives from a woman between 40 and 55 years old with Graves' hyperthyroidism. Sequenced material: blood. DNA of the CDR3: TGTGCCTGGATGGCCCAGGGGCGAACTTTCTTT. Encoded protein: CAWMAQGRTFF.